This T cell receptor (beta chain) was found in a study of blood T cell repertoires in COVID-19. Study at large: COVID-19 samples collected from the United States, Italy and Spain covered acute and convalescent phases.

Methods used by the authors: Quantification of nucleated cells was approximated via reference gene primer amplification. The table came from immunoSEQ multiplex PCR; TCRdb's copy has only in-frame clones and leaves some out. The V and J calls and clone size are taken from that table; D and trimming were inferred from the DNA. The sample carries around 300,000 clones, about 90% recorded once. The CDR3 is made up of 16 amino acids. The germline gives CDR1 MDHEN, CDR2 SYDVKM. After removal of 2 bases from V and 9 bases from J, the junction contained 9 bases not matched to a gene. The TCR was taken from a woman in her thirties or forties with COVID-19, enrolled during active disease. The specimen sequenced was peripheral blood. The chain links TRBV28 to TRBJ2-7; 14 nucleotides agree with TRBD2. The DNA of the CDR3 is TGTGCCAGCAGTTTAGTCGGACTAGCGGGGGGCTTGGGGCAGTACTTC. It translates to CASSLVGLAGGLGQYF.